This TCR beta chain was obtained from a study of blood T cell repertoires in COVID-19. Donors were grouped by their self-reported clinical history. Recovered Cohort 3 donors showed two negative PCRs, clearance, or symptom resolution. Germline V CDR1 and CDR2: SGHKS, YYEKEE (reference sequence). There are 14 residues in the CDR3. The ends were cut back, 2 bases at V and 2 bases at J, with 9 bases in the middle. TCRdb keeps only in-frame clones here, not all; method: immunoSEQ multiplex PCR. The profile shows 160,000 or so clones, 80% of them singletons. Material: PBMCs or T cells enriched from blood (not recorded which). The TCR originated in a man aged 35-49 years who had recovered from COVID-19. The chain couples TRBV5-5 to TRBJ2-3, with D unresolved. DNA for the CDR3: TGTGCCAGCAGCTTTGGGCAGGTCACAGATACGCAGTATTTT. Its translation: CASSFGQVTDTQYF.